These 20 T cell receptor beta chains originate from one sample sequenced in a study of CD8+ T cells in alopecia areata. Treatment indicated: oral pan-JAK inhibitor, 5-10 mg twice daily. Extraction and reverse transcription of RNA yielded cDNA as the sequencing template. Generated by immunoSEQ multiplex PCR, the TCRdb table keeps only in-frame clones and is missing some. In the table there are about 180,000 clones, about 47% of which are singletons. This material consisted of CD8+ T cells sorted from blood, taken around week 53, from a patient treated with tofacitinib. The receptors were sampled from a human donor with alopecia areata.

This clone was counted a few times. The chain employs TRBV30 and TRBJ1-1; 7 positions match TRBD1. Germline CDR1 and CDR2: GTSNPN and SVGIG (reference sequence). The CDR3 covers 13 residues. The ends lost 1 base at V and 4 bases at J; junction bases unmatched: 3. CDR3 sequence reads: CAWSEQGFTEAFF. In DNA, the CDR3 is TGTGCCTGGAGTGAACAGGGGTTCACTGAAGCTTTCTTT.

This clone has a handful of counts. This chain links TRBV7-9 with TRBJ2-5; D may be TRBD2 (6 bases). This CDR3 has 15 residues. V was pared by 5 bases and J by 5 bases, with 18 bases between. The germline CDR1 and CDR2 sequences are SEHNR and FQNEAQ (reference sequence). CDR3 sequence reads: CASSDRRGMRETQYF. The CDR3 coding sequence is TGTGCCAGCAGCGATCGACGGGGGATGAGGGAGACCCAGTACTTC.

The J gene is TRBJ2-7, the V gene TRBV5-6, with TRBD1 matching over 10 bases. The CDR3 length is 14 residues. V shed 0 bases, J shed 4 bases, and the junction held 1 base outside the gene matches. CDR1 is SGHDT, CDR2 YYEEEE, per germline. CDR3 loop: CASSLGDRGYEQYF. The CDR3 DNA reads TGTGCCAGCAGCTTGGGGGACAGGGGTTACGAGCAGTACTTC.

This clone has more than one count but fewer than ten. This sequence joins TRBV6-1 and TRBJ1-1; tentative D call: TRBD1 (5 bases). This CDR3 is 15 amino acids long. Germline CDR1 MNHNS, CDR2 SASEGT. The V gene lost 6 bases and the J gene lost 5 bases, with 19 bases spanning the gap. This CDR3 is CASRPGGVLRTEAFF. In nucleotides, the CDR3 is TGTGCCAGCAGACCGGGGGGAGTTTTGAGGACTGAAGCTTTCTTT.

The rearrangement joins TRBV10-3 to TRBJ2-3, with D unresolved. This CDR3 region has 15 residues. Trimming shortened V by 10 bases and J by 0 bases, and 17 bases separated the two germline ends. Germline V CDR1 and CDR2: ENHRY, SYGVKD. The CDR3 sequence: CATTTGSVSTDTQYF. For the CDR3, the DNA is TGTGCCACCACAACCGGTTCAGTAAGCACAGATACGCAGTATTTT.

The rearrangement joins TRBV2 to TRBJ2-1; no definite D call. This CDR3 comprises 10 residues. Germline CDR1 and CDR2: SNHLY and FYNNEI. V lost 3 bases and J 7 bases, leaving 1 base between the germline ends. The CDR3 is CASSENEQFF. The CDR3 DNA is TGTGCCAGCAGTGAGAATGAGCAGTTCTTC.

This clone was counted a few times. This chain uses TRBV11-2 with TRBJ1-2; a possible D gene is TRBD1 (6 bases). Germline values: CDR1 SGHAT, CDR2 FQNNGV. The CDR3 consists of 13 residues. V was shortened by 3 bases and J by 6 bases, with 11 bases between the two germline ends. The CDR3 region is CASSFTGIDGYTF. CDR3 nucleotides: TGTGCCAGCAGCTTCACAGGGATCGATGGCTACACCTTC.

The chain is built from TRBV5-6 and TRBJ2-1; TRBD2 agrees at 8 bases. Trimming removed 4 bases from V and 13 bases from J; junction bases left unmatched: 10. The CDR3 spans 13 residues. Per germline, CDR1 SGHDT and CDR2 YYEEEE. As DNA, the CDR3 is TGTGCCAGCAGCGTAACTAGCGGAGGGTCACAGTTCTTC. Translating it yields CASSVTSGGSQFF. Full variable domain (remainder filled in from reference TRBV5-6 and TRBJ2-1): DAGVTQSPTHLIKTRGQQVTLRCSPKSGHDTVSWYQQALGQGPQFIFQYYEEEERQRGNFPDRFSGHQFPNYSSELNVNALLLGDSALYLCASSVTSGGSQFFGPGTRLTVL.

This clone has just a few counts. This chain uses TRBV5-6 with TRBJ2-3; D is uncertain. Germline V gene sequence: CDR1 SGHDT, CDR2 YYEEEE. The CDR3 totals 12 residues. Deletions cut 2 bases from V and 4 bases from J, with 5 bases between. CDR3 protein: CASSFQADTQYF. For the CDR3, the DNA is TGTGCCAGCAGCTTTCAGGCAGATACGCAGTATTTT.

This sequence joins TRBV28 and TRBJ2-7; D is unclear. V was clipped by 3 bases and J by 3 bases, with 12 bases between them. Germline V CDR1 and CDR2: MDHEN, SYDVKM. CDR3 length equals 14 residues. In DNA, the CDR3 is TGTGCCAGCAGTTTCCCTGGTGACGTCTACGAGCAGTACTTC. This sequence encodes CASSFPGDVYEQYF.

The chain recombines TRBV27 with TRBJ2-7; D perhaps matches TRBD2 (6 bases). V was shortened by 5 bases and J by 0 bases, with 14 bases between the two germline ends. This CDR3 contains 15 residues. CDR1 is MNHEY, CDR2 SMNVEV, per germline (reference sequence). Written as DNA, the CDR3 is TGTGCCAGCAGTGCGGGACCCTCGAGCTCCTACGAGCAGTACTTC. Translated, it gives CASSAGPSSSYEQYF.

For the CDR3, the DNA is TGTGCCAGCAGCTCAGCCGGGACCTCCGACGGCACTGAAGCTTTCTTT. It yields the protein CASSSAGTSDGTEAFF. V gene TRBV13 combines with J gene TRBJ1-1; D might be TRBD1 (5 bases). CDR1 is PRHDT, CDR2 FYEKMQ, per germline (reference sequence). Deletions cut 4 bases from V and 4 bases from J, with 19 bases between. CDR3 size: 16 residues.

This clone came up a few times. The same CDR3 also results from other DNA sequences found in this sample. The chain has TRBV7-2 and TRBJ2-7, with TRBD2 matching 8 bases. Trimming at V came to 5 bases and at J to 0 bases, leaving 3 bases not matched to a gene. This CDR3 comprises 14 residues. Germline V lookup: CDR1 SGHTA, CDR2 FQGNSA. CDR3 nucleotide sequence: TGTGCCAGCAGCCGGGGGGGGACCTCCTACGAGCAGTACTTC. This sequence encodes CASSRGGTSYEQYF.

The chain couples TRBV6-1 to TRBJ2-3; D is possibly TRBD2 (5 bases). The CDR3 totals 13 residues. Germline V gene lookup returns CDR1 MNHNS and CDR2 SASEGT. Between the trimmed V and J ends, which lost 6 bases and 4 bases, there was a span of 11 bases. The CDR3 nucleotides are TGTGCCAGCAGACTAGACGCCTCAGATACGCAGTATTTT. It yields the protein CASRLDASDTQYF.

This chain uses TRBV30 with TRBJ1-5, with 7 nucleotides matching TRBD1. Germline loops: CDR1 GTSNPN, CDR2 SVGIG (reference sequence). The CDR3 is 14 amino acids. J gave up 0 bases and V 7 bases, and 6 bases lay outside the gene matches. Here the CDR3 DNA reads TGTGCCTTTGGACAGGAGAATAGCAATCAGCCCCAGCATTTT. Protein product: CAFGQENSNQPQHF.

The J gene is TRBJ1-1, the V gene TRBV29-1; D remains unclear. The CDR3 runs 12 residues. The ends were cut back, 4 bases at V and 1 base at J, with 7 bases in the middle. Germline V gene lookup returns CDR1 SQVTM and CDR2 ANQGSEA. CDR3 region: CSVVKENTEAFF. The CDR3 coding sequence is TGCAGCGTTGTAAAGGAGAACACTGAAGCTTTCTTT.

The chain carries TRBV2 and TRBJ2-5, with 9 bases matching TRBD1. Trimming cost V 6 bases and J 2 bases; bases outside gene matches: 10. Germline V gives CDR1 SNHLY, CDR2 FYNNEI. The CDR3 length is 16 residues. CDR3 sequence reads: CASRTPWDREQETQYF. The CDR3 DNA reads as TGTGCCAGCAGGACCCCTTGGGACAGGGAGCAAGAGACCCAGTACTTC. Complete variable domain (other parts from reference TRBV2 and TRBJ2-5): EPEVTQTPSHQVTQMGQEVILRCVPISNHLYFYWYRQILGQKVEFLVSFYNNEISEKSEIFDDQFSVERPDGSNFTLKIRSTKLEDSAMYFCASRTPWDREQETQYFGPGTRLLVL.

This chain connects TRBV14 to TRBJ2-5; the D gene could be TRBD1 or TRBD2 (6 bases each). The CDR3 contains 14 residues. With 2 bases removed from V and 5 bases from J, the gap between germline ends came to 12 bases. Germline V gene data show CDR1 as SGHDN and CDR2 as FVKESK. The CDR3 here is CASSQPGGWETQYF. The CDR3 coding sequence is TGTGCCAGCAGCCAACCCGGGGGCTGGGAGACCCAGTACTTC.

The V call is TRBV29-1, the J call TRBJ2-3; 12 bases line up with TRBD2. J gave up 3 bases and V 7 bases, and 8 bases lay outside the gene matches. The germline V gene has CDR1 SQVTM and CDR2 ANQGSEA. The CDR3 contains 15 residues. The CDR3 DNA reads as TGCAGCGCACGGACTAGCGGGGCTAAGACAGATACGCAGTATTTT. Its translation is CSARTSGAKTDTQYF.

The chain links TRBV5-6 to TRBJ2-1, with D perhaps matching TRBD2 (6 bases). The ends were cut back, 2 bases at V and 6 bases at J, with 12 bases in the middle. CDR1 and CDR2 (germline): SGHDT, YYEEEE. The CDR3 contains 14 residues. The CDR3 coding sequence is TGTGCCAGCAGCTTAGGCCTAGCGAGCAATGAGCAGTTCTTC. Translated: CASSLGLASNEQFF.